The 13 T cell receptor beta chains below all came from one sample that was sequenced in a study of Ad26.COV2.S vaccination and SARS-CoV-2 variants. The data were produced by immunoSEQ multiplex PCR, yet TCRdb's version contains in-frame clones alone and is incomplete. The sample includes hundreds of thousands of clones, more than 80% seen only once; the top ten take about 1.5%. As for treatment: some 20 received Ad26.COV2.S at low or high dose, single or two shots; about 5 received placebo; per-sample allocation not given. Samples came from day 63 after the first vaccine or placebo injection. The source material was peripheral blood, sampled in a trial of Ad26.COV2.S vaccine versus placebo. These receptors were collected from a person aged 18-65 years who received the Ad26.COV2.S COVID-19 vaccine or a placebo.

The chain joins TRBV19 to TRBJ1-1, with D unresolved. The CDR3 is 14 amino acids. V was trimmed by 5 bases and J by 3 bases, leaving 13 bases between them. Looked up from germline, CDR1 is LNHDA and CDR2 is SQIVND (reference sequence). This chain's CDR3 is CASSARRQYTEAFF. CDR3 sequence (DNA): TGTGCCAGTAGTGCCCGTCGTCAGTACACTGAAGCTTTCTTT.

The chain recombines TRBV30 with TRBJ1-5, with D perhaps matching TRBD1 (5 bases). This CDR3 contains 12 residues. V lost 3 bases, J lost 9 bases, and 12 bases lay in between. Germline-derived CDR1 and CDR2 are GTSNPN and SVGIG (reference sequence). The CDR3 DNA reads TGTGCCTGGAGCTCCGGGGGAAGGCCCCAGCATTTT. Encoded protein: CAWSSGGRPQHF.

This clone was seen a few times. This chain connects TRBV19 to TRBJ1-5, with D tentatively TRBD1 (5 bases). Germline V gene data show CDR1 as LNHDA and CDR2 as SQIVND (reference sequence). V shed 4 bases and J shed 2 bases, with 9 bases lying between them. The CDR3 covers 14 residues. CDR3 loop: CASSRSGGNQPQHF. CDR3 coding DNA: TGTGCCAGTAGTAGGTCGGGGGGCAATCAGCCCCAGCATTTT.

The rearrangement joins TRBV27 to TRBJ2-7, with TRBD2 matching over 7 bases. With 3 bases clipped from V and 4 bases from J, the junction kept 3 bases outside the gene matches. The CDR3 extends over 13 amino acids. Germline CDR1 is MNHEY and CDR2 is SMNVEV (reference sequence). The chain's CDR3 is CASSLSGVYEQYF. The DNA of the CDR3 is TGTGCCAGCAGTTTGAGCGGGGTATACGAGCAGTACTTC.

The V gene is TRBV12-3 or TRBV12-4, the J gene TRBJ1-2; D perhaps matches TRBD1 (6 bases). This CDR3 has 13 amino acids. Trimming stripped 3 bases from V and 6 bases from J, with 11 bases between. CDR3 sequence (DNA): TGTGCCAGCAGTTTCAGGGGAGAAGATGGCTACACCTTC. This gives the protein CASSFRGEDGYTF.

Turning to this clone: Without the conserved terminal phenylalanine or tryptophan, this CDR3 likely stems from a read error. This chain joins TRBV5-1 and TRBJ1-2, with D tentatively TRBD1 (5 bases). This CDR3 has 12 residues. V lost 0 bases to trimming and J lost 5 bases, with 5 bases between them. Per germline, CDR1 SGHRS and CDR2 YFSETQ. The CDR3 nucleotides are TGCGCCAGCAGCTTGGAGGGGTATGGCTACACCCTC. It is translated as CASSLEGYGYTL.

This clone was picked up a small number of times. V is TRBV19 and J is TRBJ2-7; 9 bases line up with TRBD1. CDR3 length equals 14 residues. Looked up from germline, CDR1 is LNHDA and CDR2 is SQIVND (reference sequence). V gave up 6 bases and J gave up 3 bases; unmatched junction bases: 6. This chain's CDR3 is CASRPPGQGYEQYF. In DNA, the CDR3 is TGTGCCAGTAGACCCCCGGGACAGGGCTACGAGCAGTACTTC. Full variable domain (rest looked up from reference TRBV19 and TRBJ2-7): DGGITQSPKYLFRKEGQNVTLSCEQNLNHDAMYWYRQDPGQGLRLIYYSQIVNDFQKGDIAEGYSVSREKKESFPLTVTSAQKNPTAFYLCASRPPGQGYEQYFGPGTRLTVT.

The V gene is TRBV4-2, the J gene TRBJ1-1, with 9 bases aligning to TRBD1. V lost 4 bases and J lost 6; bases outside the gene matches: 6. The CDR3 extends over 14 amino acids. Germline V gene data show CDR1 as LGHNA and CDR2 as YNFKEQ. The chain's CDR3 is CASSPGQGKAEAFF. For the CDR3, the DNA is TGTGCCAGCAGCCCCGGACAGGGGAAGGCTGAAGCTTTCTTT.

The chain carries TRBV19 and TRBJ2-2; D unresolved. Trimming pared 5 bases from V and 5 bases from J, leaving 6 bases between. The germline V gene has CDR1 LNHDA and CDR2 SQIVND (reference sequence). The CDR3 has 12 amino acids. CDR3 nucleotide sequence: TGTGCCAGTAGTCCCCGGACCGGGGAGCTGTTTTTT. Its translation is CASSPRTGELFF.

This sequence joins TRBV6-5 and TRBJ2-7; D remains unclear. Trimming took 7 bases from V and 6 from J, leaving 16 bases between them. The length of the CDR3 is 13 residues. Looked up from germline, CDR1 is MNHEY and CDR2 is SVGAGI. The CDR3 bases are TGTGCCAGCAATCTGAACCCCGCTGGCGAGCAGTACTTC. Protein sequence: CASNLNPAGEQYF.

V usage is TRBV3-1 (or the pseudogene TRBV3-2) and J usage is TRBJ1-2; no definite D call. Germline CDR1 is LGHDT and CDR2 is YNNKEL (reference sequence). V lost 3 bases and J lost 8, with 16 bases in between. The CDR3 spans 14 residues. DNA for the CDR3: TGTGCCAGCAGCCACTCATCGGGCTGGGAGGGCTACACCTTC. Amino acid sequence: CASSHSSGWEGYTF.

This chain uses TRBV4-2 with TRBJ1-6; D ambiguous. This CDR3 comprises 16 residues. The germline CDR1 and CDR2 sequences are LGHNA and YNFKEQ. V lost 1 base and J lost 7, with 14 bases in between. DNA for the CDR3: TGTGCCAGCAGCCAAGCATTTGGGGAGGGCAATTCACCCCTCCACTTT. This sequence encodes CASSQAFGEGNSPLHF.

The chain carries TRBV12-3 or TRBV12-4 and TRBJ2-5, with 8 nucleotides matching TRBD1. This CDR3 is 11 amino acids long. The V and J ends lost 5 bases and 11 bases, in that order; junction bases with no gene match: 4. The CDR3 region has the DNA TGTGCCAGCAGTCTCGGACAGGGTCAGTACTTC. Protein sequence: CASSLGQGQYF.